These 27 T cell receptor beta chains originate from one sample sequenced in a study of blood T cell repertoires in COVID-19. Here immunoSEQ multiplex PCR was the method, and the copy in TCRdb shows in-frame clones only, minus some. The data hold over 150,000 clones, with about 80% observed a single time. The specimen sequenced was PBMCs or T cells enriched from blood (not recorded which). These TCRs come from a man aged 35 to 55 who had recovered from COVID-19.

The DNA for the CDR3 is TGTGCCAGCAGCGTCGGGACAGGGCAAAAACTTAGATCCGGGGAGCTGTTTTTT. This codes for CASSVGTGQKLRSGELFF. The chain joins TRBV9 to TRBJ2-2; 9 bases line up with TRBD1. In germline, CDR1 is SGDLS, CDR2 YYNGEE. V lost 2 bases, J lost 6 bases, and 14 bases stayed unmatched. CDR3 length: 18 residues. Drawing the rest from reference TRBV9 and TRBJ2-2, the complete variable domain is DSGVTQTPKHLITATGQRVTLRCSPRSGDLSVYWYQQSLDQGLQFLIQYYNGEERAKGNILERFSAQQFPDLHSELNLSSLELGDSALYFCASSVGTGQKLRSGELFFGEGSRLTVL.

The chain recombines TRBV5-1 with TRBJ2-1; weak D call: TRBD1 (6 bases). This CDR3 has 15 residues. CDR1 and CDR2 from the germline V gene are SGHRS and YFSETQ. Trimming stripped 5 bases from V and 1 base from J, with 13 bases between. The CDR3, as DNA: TGCGCCAGCAGTTCAACGGACAGATCCTACAATGAGCAGTTCTTC. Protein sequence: CASSSTDRSYNEQFF.

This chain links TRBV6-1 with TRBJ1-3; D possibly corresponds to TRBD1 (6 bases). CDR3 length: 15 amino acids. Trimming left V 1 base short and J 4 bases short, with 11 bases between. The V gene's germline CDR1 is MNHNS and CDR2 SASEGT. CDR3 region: CASSEEGDGGNTIYF. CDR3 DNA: TGTGCCAGCAGTGAAGAGGGGGACGGAGGAAACACCATATATTTT.

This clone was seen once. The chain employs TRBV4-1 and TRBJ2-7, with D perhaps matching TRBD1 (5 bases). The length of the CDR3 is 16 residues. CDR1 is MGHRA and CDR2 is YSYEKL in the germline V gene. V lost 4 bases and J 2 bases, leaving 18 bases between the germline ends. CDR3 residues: CASSPFEGAGPYEQYF. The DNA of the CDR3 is TGCGCCAGCAGCCCCTTCGAAGGGGCCGGTCCCTACGAGCAGTACTTC.

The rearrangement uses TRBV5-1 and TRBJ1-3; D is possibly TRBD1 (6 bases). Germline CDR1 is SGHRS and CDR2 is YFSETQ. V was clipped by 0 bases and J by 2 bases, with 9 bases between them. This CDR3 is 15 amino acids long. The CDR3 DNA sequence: TGCGCCAGCAGCTTGGCGTCAGGGGCTGGAAACACCATATATTTT. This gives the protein CASSLASGAGNTIYF.

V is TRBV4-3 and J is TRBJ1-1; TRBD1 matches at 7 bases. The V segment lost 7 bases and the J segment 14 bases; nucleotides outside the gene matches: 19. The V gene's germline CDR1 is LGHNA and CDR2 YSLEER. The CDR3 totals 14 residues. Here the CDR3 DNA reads TGCGCCAGCATCCCGACAGGGTTAGCCCTCGTCGGATTCTTT. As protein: CASIPTGLALVGFF.

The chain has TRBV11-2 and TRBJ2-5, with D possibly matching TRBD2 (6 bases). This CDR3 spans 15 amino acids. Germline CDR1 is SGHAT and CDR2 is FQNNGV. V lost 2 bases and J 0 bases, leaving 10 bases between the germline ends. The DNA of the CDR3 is TGTGCCAGCAGCTTATGGACTATGTACCAAGAGACCCAGTACTTC. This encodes CASSLWTMYQETQYF.

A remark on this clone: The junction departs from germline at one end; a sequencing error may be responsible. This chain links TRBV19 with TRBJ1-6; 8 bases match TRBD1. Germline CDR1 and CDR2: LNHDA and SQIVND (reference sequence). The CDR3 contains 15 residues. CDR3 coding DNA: TGCCTCCTCCGACAGGGGCGAGTAAGGTATTCACCCCTCCACTTT. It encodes CLLRQGRVRYSPLHF. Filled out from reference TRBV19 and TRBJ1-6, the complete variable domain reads DGGITQSPKYLFRKEGQNVTLSCEQNLNHDAMYWYRQDPGQGLRLIYYSQIVNDFQKGDIAEGYSVSREKKESFPLTVTSAQKNPTAFYLCLLRQGRVRYSPLHFGNGTRLTVT.

In DNA, the CDR3 is TGTGCCATCACCGCGAAGGGACAGCCCTACACCTTC. Its protein product is CAITAKGQPYTF. The rearrangement links TRBV10-3 to TRBJ1-2; 7 bases are shared with TRBD1. Germline CDR1 and CDR2: ENHRY and SYGVKD. V shed 7 bases, J shed 10 bases, and the junction held 9 bases outside the gene matches. The CDR3 contains 12 residues.

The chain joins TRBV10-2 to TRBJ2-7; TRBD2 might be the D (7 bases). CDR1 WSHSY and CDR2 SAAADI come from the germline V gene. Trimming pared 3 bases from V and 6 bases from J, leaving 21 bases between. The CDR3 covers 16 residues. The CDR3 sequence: CASSDPGQGTTFEQYF. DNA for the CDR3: TGCGCCAGCAGTGACCCGGGGCAGGGGACTACTTTCGAGCAGTACTTC.

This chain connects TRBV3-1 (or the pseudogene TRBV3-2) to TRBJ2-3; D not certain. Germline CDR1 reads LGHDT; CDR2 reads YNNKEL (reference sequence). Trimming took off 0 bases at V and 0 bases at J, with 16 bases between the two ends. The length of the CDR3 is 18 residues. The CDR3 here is CASSQDLFFLSSTDTQYF. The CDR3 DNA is TGTGCCAGCAGCCAAGATCTTTTTTTTCTGAGTAGCACAGATACGCAGTATTTT.

The CDR3 loop is CASSSSDTEAFF. CDR3 nucleotides: TGTGCCAGCAGCTCGTCGGACACTGAAGCTTTCTTT. The gene calls are TRBV5-4 and TRBJ1-1; unclear D gene. The V gene lost 3 bases and the J gene lost 3 bases, with 6 bases spanning the gap. The CDR3 loop spans 12 amino acids. The V gene's germline CDR1 is SGHNT and CDR2 YYREEE (reference sequence).

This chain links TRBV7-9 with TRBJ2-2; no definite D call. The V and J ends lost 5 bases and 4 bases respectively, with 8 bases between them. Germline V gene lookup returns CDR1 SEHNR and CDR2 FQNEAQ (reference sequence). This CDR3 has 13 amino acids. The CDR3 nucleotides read TGTGCCAGCAGCCCCCTTTTCACCGGGGAGCTGTTTTTT. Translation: CASSPLFTGELFF.

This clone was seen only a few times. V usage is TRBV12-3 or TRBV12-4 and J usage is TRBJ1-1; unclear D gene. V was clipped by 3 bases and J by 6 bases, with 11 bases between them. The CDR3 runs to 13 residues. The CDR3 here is CASSFKTGAEAFF. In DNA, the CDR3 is TGTGCCAGCAGTTTTAAGACGGGAGCTGAAGCTTTCTTT.

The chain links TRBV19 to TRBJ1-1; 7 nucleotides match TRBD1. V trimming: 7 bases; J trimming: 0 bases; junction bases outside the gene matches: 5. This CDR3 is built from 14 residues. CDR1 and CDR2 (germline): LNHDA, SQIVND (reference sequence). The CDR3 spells CASIPTGLNTEAFF. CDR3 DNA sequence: TGTGCCAGTATCCCGACAGGGCTGAACACTGAAGCTTTCTTT. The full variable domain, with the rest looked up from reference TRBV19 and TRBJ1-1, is DGGITQSPKYLFRKEGQNVTLSCEQNLNHDAMYWYRQDPGQGLRLIYYSQIVNDFQKGDIAEGYSVSREKKESFPLTVTSAQKNPTAFYLCASIPTGLNTEAFFGQGTRLTVV.

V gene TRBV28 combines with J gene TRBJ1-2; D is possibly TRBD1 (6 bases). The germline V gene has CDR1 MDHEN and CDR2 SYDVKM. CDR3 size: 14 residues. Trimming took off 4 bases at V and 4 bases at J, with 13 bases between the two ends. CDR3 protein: CASSSLNRVYGYTF. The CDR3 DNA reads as TGTGCCAGCAGTTCGCTCAACAGGGTCTATGGCTACACCTTC.

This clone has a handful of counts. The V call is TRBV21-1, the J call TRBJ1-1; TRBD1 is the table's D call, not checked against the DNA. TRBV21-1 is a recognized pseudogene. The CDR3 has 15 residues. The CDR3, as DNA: TGTGCCAGCAACTCTCCGGGACACCAGAACACTGAAGCTTTCTTT. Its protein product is CASNSPGHQNTEAFF.

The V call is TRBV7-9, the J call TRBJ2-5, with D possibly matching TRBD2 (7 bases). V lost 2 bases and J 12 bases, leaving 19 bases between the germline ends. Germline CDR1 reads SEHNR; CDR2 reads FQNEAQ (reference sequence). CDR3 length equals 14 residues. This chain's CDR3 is CASSLMAGAHSEYF. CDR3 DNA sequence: TGTGCCAGCAGCTTAATGGCGGGGGCCCACTCAGAGTACTTC.

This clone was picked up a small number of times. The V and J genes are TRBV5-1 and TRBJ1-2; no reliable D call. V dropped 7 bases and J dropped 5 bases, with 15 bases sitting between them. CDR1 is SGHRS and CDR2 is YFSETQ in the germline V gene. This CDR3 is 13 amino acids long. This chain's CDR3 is CASFNRGDYGYTF. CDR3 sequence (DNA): TGCGCCAGCTTCAACCGGGGTGATTATGGCTACACCTTC.

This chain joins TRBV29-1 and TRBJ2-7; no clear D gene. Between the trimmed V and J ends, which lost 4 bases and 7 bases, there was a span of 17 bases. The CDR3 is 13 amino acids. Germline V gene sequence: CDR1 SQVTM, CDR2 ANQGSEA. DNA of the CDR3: TGCAGCGTTGTGGTCCCTGGAGAAGTAGAGCAGTACTTC. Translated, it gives CSVVVPGEVEQYF.

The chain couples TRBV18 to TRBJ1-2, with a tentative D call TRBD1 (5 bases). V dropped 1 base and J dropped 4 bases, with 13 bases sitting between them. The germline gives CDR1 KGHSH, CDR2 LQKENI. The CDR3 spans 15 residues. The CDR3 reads CASSPRTGDAYGYTF. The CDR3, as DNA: TGTGCCAGCTCACCACGAACAGGCGATGCCTATGGCTACACCTTC.

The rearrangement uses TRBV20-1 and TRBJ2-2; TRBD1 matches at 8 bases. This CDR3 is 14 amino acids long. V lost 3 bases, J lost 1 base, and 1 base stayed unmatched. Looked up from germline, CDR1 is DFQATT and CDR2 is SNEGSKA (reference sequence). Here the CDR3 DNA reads TGCAGTGCTAGTGGGACAGGGAACACCGGGGAGCTGTTTTTT. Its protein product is CSASGTGNTGELFF.

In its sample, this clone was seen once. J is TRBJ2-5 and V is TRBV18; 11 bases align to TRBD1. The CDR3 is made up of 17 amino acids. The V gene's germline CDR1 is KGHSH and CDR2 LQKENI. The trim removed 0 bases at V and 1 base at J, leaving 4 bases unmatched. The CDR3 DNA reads TGTGCCAGCTCACCACCGAAGGACAGGGGGCTCCAAGAGACCCAGTACTTC. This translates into CASSPPKDRGLQETQYF.

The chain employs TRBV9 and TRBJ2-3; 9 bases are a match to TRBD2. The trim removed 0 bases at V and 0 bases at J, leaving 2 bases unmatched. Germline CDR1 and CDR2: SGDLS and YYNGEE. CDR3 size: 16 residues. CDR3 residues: CASSVASGESTDTQYF. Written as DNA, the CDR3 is TGTGCCAGCAGCGTAGCTAGCGGGGAAAGCACAGATACGCAGTATTTT.

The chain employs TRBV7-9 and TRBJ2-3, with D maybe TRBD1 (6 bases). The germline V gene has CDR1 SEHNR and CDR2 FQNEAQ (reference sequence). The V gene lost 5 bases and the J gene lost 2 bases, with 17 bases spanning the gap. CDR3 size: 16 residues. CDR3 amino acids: CASSHTGTVFTDTQYF. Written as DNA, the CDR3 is TGTGCCAGCAGCCATACAGGGACGGTCTTCACAGATACGCAGTATTTT.

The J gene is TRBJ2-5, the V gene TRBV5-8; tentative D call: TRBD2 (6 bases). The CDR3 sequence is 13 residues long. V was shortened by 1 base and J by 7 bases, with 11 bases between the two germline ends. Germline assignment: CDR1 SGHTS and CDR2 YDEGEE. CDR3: CASSLRRGWTQYF. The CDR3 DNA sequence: TGTGCCAGCAGCTTGCGACGGGGGTGGACCCAGTACTTC.

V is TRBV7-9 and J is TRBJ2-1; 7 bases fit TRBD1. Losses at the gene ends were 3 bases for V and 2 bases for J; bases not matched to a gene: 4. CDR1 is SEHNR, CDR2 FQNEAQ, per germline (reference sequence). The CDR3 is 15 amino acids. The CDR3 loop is CASSFRQGPYNEQFF. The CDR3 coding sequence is TGTGCCAGCAGCTTCCGACAGGGACCCTACAATGAGCAGTTCTTC. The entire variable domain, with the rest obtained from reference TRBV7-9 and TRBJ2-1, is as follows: DTGVSQNPRHKITKRGQNVTFRCDPISEHNRLYWYRQTLGQGPEFLTYFQNEAQLEKSRLLSDRFSAERPKGSFSTLEIQRTEQGDSAMYLCASSFRQGPYNEQFFGPGTRLTVL.